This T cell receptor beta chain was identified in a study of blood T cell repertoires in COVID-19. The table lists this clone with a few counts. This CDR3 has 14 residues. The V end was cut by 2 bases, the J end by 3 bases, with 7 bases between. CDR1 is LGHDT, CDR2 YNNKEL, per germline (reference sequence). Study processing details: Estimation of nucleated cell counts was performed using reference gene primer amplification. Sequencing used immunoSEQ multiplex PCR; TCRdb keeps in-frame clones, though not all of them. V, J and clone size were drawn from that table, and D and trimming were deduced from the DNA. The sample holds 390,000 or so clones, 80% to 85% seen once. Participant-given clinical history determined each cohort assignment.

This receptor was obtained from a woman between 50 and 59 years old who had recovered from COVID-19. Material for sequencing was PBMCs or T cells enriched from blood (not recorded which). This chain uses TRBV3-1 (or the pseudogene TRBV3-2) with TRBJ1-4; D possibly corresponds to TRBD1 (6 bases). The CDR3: CASSQRTANEKLFF. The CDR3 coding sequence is TGTGCCAGCAGCCAAAGGACAGCTAATGAAAAACTGTTTTTT.